The entry below describes one TCR beta chain. Its antigen is not identified. Time point indicated: after neoadjuvant nivolumab, at surgical resection. PBMCs were not maintained or expanded in culture before analysis. The CDR3 is 14 residues long. Trimming cost V 2 bases and J 7 bases, with 15 bases left between them. Germline CDR1 reads SEHNR; CDR2 reads FQNEAQ (reference sequence). The entry originates in a study of neoadjuvant anti-PD-1 for oral cavity cancer. Study overall: Patients without progression got a fourth dose around day 43.

Broader study findings: TCR analyses covered only a few patients per response group.

Blood libraries mostly used 450 to 550 ng genomic DNA, six replicates each. The method was immunoSEQ multiplex PCR; TCRdb's version includes in-frame clones alone and lacks a portion of them. The sample carries about 72,000 clones, roughly 81% recorded once. The chain employs TRBV7-9 and TRBJ2-7; possibly TRBD1 for D (5 bases). The clonotype comes from a person aged 40 to 85 with oral cavity squamous cell carcinoma. The material sequenced was PBMCs, taken after nivolumab (anti-PD-1) treatment. The CDR3 bases are TGTGCCAGCAGCTTAAAGGCAGGGTTATGGGAGCAGTACTTC. Its protein product is CASSLKAGLWEQYF. The full variable domain, completed using reference TRBV7-9 and TRBJ2-7, is DTGVSQNPRHKITKRGQNVTFRCDPISEHNRLYWYRQTLGQGPEFLTYFQNEAQLEKSRLLSDRFSAERPKGSFSTLEIQRTEQGDSAMYLCASSLKAGLWEQYFGPGTRLTVT.